The next 20 T cell receptor beta chains were all read from a single sample in a study of cytomegalovirus exposure and HLA in healthy donors (dated by TCRdb to 2017 to 2019). The receptor library was made with the immunoSEQ multiplex PCR assay. A mixture of 60 forward primers for TCR Vbeta segments and 13 reverse primers for TCR Jbeta segments was used in the multiplex PCR. TCRdb mirrors the immuneACCESS table, restricted to in-frame sequences. Some clones are absent from its copies; in checked studies, under half trace to an unresolved V gene, and the reason for the others is unknown. The sample table lists 210,000 or so clones, 65% to 90% of them with a count of one. The top ten constitute roughly 1.5% of the sample. Sequencing was carried out using PBMCs. The receptors come from a girl under 18 in good health and CMV-seronegative.

The chain is built from TRBV5-1 and TRBJ1-1; possibly TRBD1 for D (6 bases). V dropped 4 bases and J dropped 1 base, with 14 bases sitting between them. CDR1 is SGHRS and CDR2 is YFSETQ in the germline V gene. The CDR3 is 15 residues long. CDR3 sequence (DNA): TGCGCCAGCAGCCCCCTGGGACATTCGAACACTGAAGCTTTCTTT. This codes for CASSPLGHSNTEAFF. The entire variable domain, with the rest obtained from reference TRBV5-1 and TRBJ1-1, is as follows: KAGVTQTPRYLIKTRGQQVTLSCSPISGHRSVSWYQQTPGQGLQFLFEYFSETQRNKGNFPGRFSGRQFSNSRSEMNVSTLELGDSALYLCASSPLGHSNTEAFFGQGTRLTVV.

CDR3 DNA sequence: TGCAGTGCTACGGGGTCCGGGGAGCTGTTTTTT. This translates into CSATGSGELFF. The chain combines TRBV20-1 with TRBJ2-2, with a weak D call TRBD2 (5 bases). Trimming stripped 4 bases from V and 6 bases from J, with 6 bases between. From germline, CDR1 is DFQATT and CDR2 SNEGSKA (reference sequence). The CDR3 is 11 amino acids.

The chain employs TRBV5-4 and TRBJ2-3; the match to TRBD2 covers 9 bases. The CDR3 totals 18 residues. CDR1 SGHNT and CDR2 YYREEE come from the germline V gene (reference sequence). Trimming cost V 3 bases and J 5 bases; bases outside gene matches: 16. The CDR3 DNA is TGTGCCAGCAGCTCAAAATCGGGGGGACTAGCCCGGGGAGATACGCAGTATTTT. Translating it yields CASSSKSGGLARGDTQYF.

This clone has a handful of counts. This chain connects TRBV5-6 to TRBJ2-7, with D possibly being TRBD1 (6 bases). Germline values: CDR1 SGHDT, CDR2 YYEEEE. The V end lost 4 bases, the J end lost 0 bases, and 17 bases lay between the germline ends. The CDR3 consists of 16 residues. The CDR3 loop reads CASSIQGPYNSYEQYF. DNA for the CDR3: TGTGCCAGCAGCATACAGGGCCCCTATAACTCCTACGAGCAGTACTTC.

The chain joins TRBV7-2 to TRBJ2-7; the D gene is possibly TRBD2 (7 bases). Germline-derived CDR1 and CDR2 are SGHTA and FQGNSA. This CDR3 is 17 amino acids long. The V and J ends lost 5 bases and 0 bases respectively, with 20 bases between them. CDR3 sequence: CASSRTARGAFSYEQYF. Written as DNA, the CDR3 is TGTGCCAGCAGCCGTACTGCCCGGGGGGCCTTCTCCTACGAGCAGTACTTC.

For this clone: At one end, the junction sequence differs from germline, possibly due to a read error. The chain is built from TRBV5-4 and TRBJ2-1; 8 bases match TRBD2. Germline CDR1 SGHNT, CDR2 YYREEE (reference sequence). The CDR3 runs to 20 residues. CDR3: CASSPGVAGKMGGSYNAQFF. The CDR3 DNA follows: TGTGCCAGCAGCCCTGGGGTAGCGGGGAAAATGGGTGGGTCCTACAATGCGCAGTTCTTC. Full variable domain (rest looked up from reference TRBV5-4 and TRBJ2-1): ETGVTQSPTHLIKTRGQQVTLRCSSQSGHNTVSWYQQALGQGPQFIFQYYREEENGRGNFPPRFSGLQFPNYSSELNVNALELDDSALYLCASSPGVAGKMGGSYNAQFFGPGTRLTVL.

This clone was seen a single time. V gene TRBV13 combines with J gene TRBJ2-7, with 12 bases lining up with TRBD2. The germline CDR1 and CDR2 sequences are PRHDT and FYEKMQ (reference sequence). The V and J ends lost 4 bases and 1 base, in that order; junction bases with no gene match: 5. The CDR3 runs to 16 residues. The CDR3 bases are TGTGCCAGCAGCTCCGCGACTAGCGGGAGTTCCTACGAGCAGTACTTC. It translates to CASSSATSGSSYEQYF.

CDR3 in DNA: TGTGCCAGCAGGACACTAGCGGGAGGGGACTACGAGCAGTACTTC. Translating it yields CASRTLAGGDYEQYF. The rearrangement links TRBV6-5 to TRBJ2-7, with TRBD2 matching over 13 bases. The CDR3 is 15 residues long. Germline loops: CDR1 MNHEY, CDR2 SVGAGI. V shed 6 bases, J shed 3 bases, and the junction held 5 bases outside the gene matches.

The V call is TRBV7-9, the J call TRBJ1-1, with no clear D. V was clipped by 4 bases and J by 1 base, with 7 bases between them. Germline V gives CDR1 SEHNR, CDR2 FQNEAQ (reference sequence). The CDR3 covers 13 residues. The CDR3 sequence: CASSWERNTEAFF. CDR3 DNA: TGTGCCAGCAGCTGGGAGCGGAACACTGAAGCTTTCTTT.

The genes are TRBV5-5 and TRBJ2-5; tentative D call: TRBD1 (6 bases). Germline CDR1 SGHKS, CDR2 YYEKEE (reference sequence). This CDR3 is 18 amino acids long. Trimming left V 3 bases short and J 4 bases short, with 25 bases between. CDR3 residues: CASSSPTGALGRGETQYF. CDR3 DNA sequence: TGTGCCAGCAGCTCACCTACGGGCGCCTTGGGCAGGGGAGAGACCCAGTACTTC.

The chain carries TRBV15 and TRBJ2-1, with a possible D match to TRBD2 (5 bases). From germline, CDR1 is LNHNV and CDR2 YYDKDF (reference sequence). V was cut by 5 bases and J by 9 bases, with 20 bases left in between. The CDR3 contains 15 residues. For the CDR3, the DNA is TGTGCCACCAGCCTCTCGGGGTTTGACTTCGGTGAGCAGTTCTTC. Translated: CATSLSGFDFGEQFF.

This chain joins TRBV30 and TRBJ1-3; D possibly corresponds to TRBD1 (5 bases). From germline, CDR1 is GTSNPN and CDR2 SVGIG (reference sequence). Trimming took off 5 bases at V and 4 bases at J, with 15 bases between the two ends. The CDR3 sequence is 14 residues long. CDR3 sequence (DNA): TGTGCCTGGGCTACGGGGGGAGGGGGAAACACCATATATTTT. Its protein is CAWATGGGGNTIYF.

The V gene is TRBV7-2, the J gene TRBJ2-7; 12 bases map to TRBD2. The J segment lost 2 bases and the V segment lost 3 bases, leaving 2 bases of the junction unmatched. Per the germline V gene, CDR1 is SGHTA and CDR2 is FQGNSA. The CDR3 is 15 amino acids. In DNA form, the CDR3 reads TGTGCCAGCAGCTTCCGACTAGCGGGGGCCTACGAGCAGTACTTC. It encodes CASSFRLAGAYEQYF.

This chain uses TRBV28 with TRBJ2-3; D is undetermined. CDR1 is MDHEN and CDR2 is SYDVKM in the germline V gene. This CDR3 has 15 amino acids. The V end was cut by 2 bases, the J end by 0 bases, with 9 bases between. CDR3 in amino acids: CASSLSEASTDTQYF. CDR3 DNA: TGTGCCAGCAGTTTAAGCGAAGCTAGCACAGATACGCAGTATTTT.

This clone was seen just once. The chain joins TRBV29-1 to TRBJ1-1; D possibly corresponds to TRBD1 (5 bases). CDR3 length equals 14 residues. Germline CDR1 SQVTM, CDR2 ANQGSEA. Trimming pared 2 bases from V and 6 bases from J, leaving 16 bases between. CDR3: CSVETPTAGAEAFF. The CDR3, as DNA: TGCAGCGTTGAAACCCCGACGGCGGGGGCTGAAGCTTTCTTT.

This chain links TRBV5-4 with TRBJ1-5; 9 positions match TRBD1. Germline CDR1 is SGHNT and CDR2 is YYREEE (reference sequence). Germline trimming cut 3 bases from V and 2 bases from J; bases unmatched to any gene: 15. This CDR3 is 19 amino acids long. The CDR3 nucleotides read TGTGCCAGCAGCTGTCCGACCGGGACAGGGATTATTCGCAATCAGCCCCAGCATTTT. Protein product: CASSCPTGTGIIRNQPQHF.

The J gene is TRBJ1-6, the V gene TRBV27; 8 nucleotides align to TRBD1. CDR1 and CDR2 (germline): MNHEY, SMNVEV (reference sequence). After removal of 4 bases from V and 6 bases from J, the junction contained 5 bases not matched to a gene. This CDR3 comprises 15 residues. CDR3 DNA: TGTGCCAGCAGTTCTCAGGACAGGGCTAATTCACCCCTCCACTTT. Translated, it gives CASSSQDRANSPLHF.

The chain uses TRBV6-1 and TRBJ1-2; perhaps TRBD1 as D (6 bases). The CDR3 covers 14 residues. Germline V gene lookup returns CDR1 MNHNS and CDR2 SASEGT. Deletions cut 6 bases from V and 8 bases from J, with 19 bases between. The DNA for the CDR3 is TGTGCCAGCAGGGGGGCGTTAGGGTCGGGCGGCTACACCTTC. It yields the protein CASRGALGSGGYTF.

In its sample, this clone was seen once. The genes are TRBV29-1 and TRBJ2-7, with D possibly being TRBD1 (6 bases). Looked up from germline, CDR1 is SQVTM and CDR2 is ANQGSEA. The CDR3 is 13 residues long. The V gene lost 3 bases and the J gene lost 2 bases, with 11 bases spanning the gap. CDR3 nucleotides: TGCAGCGTTGAGGAGGACAGCACCTACGAGCAGTACTTC. Protein sequence: CSVEEDSTYEQYF.

The chain is built from TRBV27 and TRBJ2-7; TRBD1 matches 8 bases. V shed 5 bases, J shed 3 bases, and the junction held 6 bases outside the gene matches. CDR1 is MNHEY and CDR2 is SMNVEV in the germline V gene (reference sequence). The CDR3 totals 14 residues. The CDR3 loop is CASSTGQGSYEQYF. CDR3 coding DNA: TGTGCCAGCAGTACCGGACAGGGAAGCTACGAGCAGTACTTC.